Below are 13 T cell receptor beta chains sequenced from a single sample in a study of blood T cell repertoires in COVID-19. Repertoires were generated with immunoSEQ multiplex PCR, while TCRdb's copy carries only in-frame clones and drops some. Of 200,000 to 250,000 clones in the sample, about nine tenths were seen once. Sequencing used PBMCs or T cells enriched from blood (not recorded which). These receptors were obtained from a woman between 35 and 50 years old with acute COVID-19.

In its sample, this clone was seen a few times. V usage is TRBV5-5 and J usage is TRBJ1-1, with 7 bases matching TRBD1. Germline loops: CDR1 SGHKS, CDR2 YYEKEE (reference sequence). The trim removed 0 bases at V and 1 base at J, leaving 3 bases unmatched. The CDR3 totals 15 residues. CDR3 bases: TGTGCCAGCAGCTTGGCGAGGACAGGGAACACTGAAGCTTTCTTT. Its translation is CASSLARTGNTEAFF.

This clone was observed a single time. CDR3 residues: CASSERNEQYV. The CDR3 DNA is TGTGCCAGCAGTGAGCGAAACGAGCAGTACGTC. This chain connects TRBV2 to TRBJ2-7; D not certain. This CDR3 is built from 11 residues. Germline V gene sequence: CDR1 SNHLY, CDR2 FYNNEI. The V end lost 3 bases, the J end lost 5 bases, and 5 bases lay between the germline ends.

This clone was detected only once. V usage is TRBV7-6 and J usage is TRBJ1-5, with D perhaps TRBD1 (5 bases). There are 16 residues in the CDR3. The ends were cut back, 0 bases at V and 3 bases at J, with 12 bases in the middle. Per germline, CDR1 SGHVS and CDR2 FNYEAQ. The CDR3, as DNA: TGTGCCAGCAGCTTAGCCTCAGGGATTGACAATCAGCCCCAGCATTTT. Its translation: CASSLASGIDNQPQHF.

J is TRBJ1-1 and V is TRBV7-3; D remains unclear. The CDR3 runs 14 residues. The ends were cut back, 3 bases at V and 4 bases at J, with 12 bases in the middle. Germline-derived CDR1 and CDR2 are SGHTA and FQGTGA. The CDR3 reads CASSFGGVGTEAFF. CDR3 nucleotides: TGTGCCAGCAGCTTTGGCGGGGTGGGCACTGAAGCTTTCTTT. Looking up the rest from reference TRBV7-3 and TRBJ1-1 gives the full variable domain: GAGVSQTPSNKVTEKGKYVELRCDPISGHTALYWYRQSLGQGPEFLIYFQGTGAADDSGLPNDRFFAVRPEGSVSTLKIQRTERGDSAVYLCASSFGGVGTEAFFGQGTRLTVV.

The chain employs TRBV6-6 and TRBJ1-2, with D perhaps TRBD1 (5 bases). With 4 bases removed from V and 7 bases from J, the gap between germline ends came to 16 bases. The V gene's germline CDR1 is MNHNY and CDR2 SVGAGI (reference sequence). CDR3 length: 14 amino acids. DNA for the CDR3: TGTGCCAGCAGTTCTACGCAGGGATTCGGTGGCTACACCTTC. Its translation: CASSSTQGFGGYTF.

This chain links TRBV7-9 with TRBJ2-2, with a possible D match to TRBD1 (5 bases). CDR3 size: 14 residues. CDR1 and CDR2 from the germline V gene are SEHNR and FQNEAQ (reference sequence). Trimming took 5 bases from V and 12 from J, leaving 19 bases between them. CDR3 nucleotides: TGTGCCAGCAGCCCCACGGTGCAGGGTGAGAAGCTGTTTTTT. Protein product: CASSPTVQGEKLFF.

This clone was recorded only once. This chain connects TRBV29-1 to TRBJ2-1; D is unclear. V lost 1 base, J lost 0 bases, and 10 bases lay in between. The germline CDR1 and CDR2 sequences are SQVTM and ANQGSEA. The CDR3 extends over 15 amino acids. The CDR3 loop is CSVEGSTRSYNEQFF. CDR3 DNA sequence: TGCAGCGTTGAAGGTAGTACCCGCTCCTACAATGAGCAGTTCTTC.

The chain uses TRBV6-5 and TRBJ2-7; 7 bases agree with TRBD2. The germline gives CDR1 MNHEY, CDR2 SVGAGI. The CDR3 is 13 amino acids. With V trimmed by 9 bases and J by 6 bases, 11 bases remained unmatched. CDR3 region: CASTRQRGGEQYV. In DNA form, the CDR3 reads TGTGCCAGTACTCGACAGCGCGGGGGCGAGCAGTACGTC.

V and J are TRBV5-1 and TRBJ1-4; the D gene is possibly TRBD1 (6 bases). This CDR3 is 16 amino acids long. Trimming stripped 0 bases from V and 4 bases from J, with 13 bases between. The germline gives CDR1 SGHRS, CDR2 YFSETQ. CDR3 protein: CASSLAGGPGNEKLFF. CDR3 coding DNA: TGCGCCAGCAGCTTGGCTGGGGGCCCGGGTAATGAAAAACTGTTTTTT.

This rearrangement joins TRBV28 to TRBJ1-1; maybe TRBD1 (6 bases). The germline gives CDR1 MDHEN, CDR2 SYDVKM. The CDR3 extends over 14 amino acids. V lost 6 bases to trimming and J lost 5 bases, with 16 bases between them. Here the CDR3 reads CASRLIGQLTEAFF. CDR3 in DNA: TGTGCCAGCAGGCTGATCGGACAGCTAACTGAAGCTTTCTTT.

The J gene is TRBJ1-1, the V gene TRBV4-1; D may be TRBD1 (5 bases). Germline CDR1 reads MGHRA; CDR2 reads YSYEKL. The germline V and J ends were trimmed by 3 bases and 7 bases, with 12 bases remaining between them. This CDR3 spans 13 amino acids. The DNA for the CDR3 is TGCGCCAGCAGCCACACAAAGGACATTGAAGCTTTCTTT. Encoded protein: CASSHTKDIEAFF.

The V gene is TRBV5-1, the J gene TRBJ1-6; TRBD1 is a possible D gene (6 bases). V shed 1 base and J shed 7 bases, with 18 bases lying between them. CDR1 is SGHRS, CDR2 YFSETQ, per germline. CDR3 length: 17 residues. The CDR3 coding sequence is TGCGCCAGCAGCTTGACCGGAACAGGGATTCAGAATTCACCCCTCCACTTT. This codes for CASSLTGTGIQNSPLHF. Variable domain in full (rest from reference TRBV5-1 and TRBJ1-6): KAGVTQTPRYLIKTRGQQVTLSCSPISGHRSVSWYQQTPGQGLQFLFEYFSETQRNKGNFPGRFSGRQFSNSRSEMNVSTLELGDSALYLCASSLTGTGIQNSPLHFGNGTRLTVT.

The gene calls are TRBV27 and TRBJ2-3, with TRBD2 matching 9 bases. With 1 base clipped from V and 4 bases from J, the junction kept 9 bases outside the gene matches. The germline CDR1 and CDR2 sequences are MNHEY and SMNVEV (reference sequence). This CDR3 region has 17 residues. DNA for the CDR3: TGTGCCAGCAGTTTATTCCAGCGGGGGGCCCTTTCAGATACGCAGTATTTT. Translation: CASSLFQRGALSDTQYF.